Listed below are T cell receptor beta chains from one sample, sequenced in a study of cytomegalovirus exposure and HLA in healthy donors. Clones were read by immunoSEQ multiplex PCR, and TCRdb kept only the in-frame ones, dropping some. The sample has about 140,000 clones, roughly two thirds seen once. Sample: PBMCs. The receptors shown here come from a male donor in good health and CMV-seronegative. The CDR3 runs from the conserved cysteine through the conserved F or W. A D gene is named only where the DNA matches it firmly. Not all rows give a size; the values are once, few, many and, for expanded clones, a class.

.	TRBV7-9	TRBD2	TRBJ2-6	TGTGCCAGCAGTCGGGGGGGGGCACGCCAAGGTCGAGGGGCCAACGTCCTGACTTTC	CASSRGGARQGRGANVLTF
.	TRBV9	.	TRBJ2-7	TGTGCCAGCAGCGTCCTTTCCAGTTGGCGGGGGCGACGCCTAAAGTCCTACGAGCAGTACTTC	CASSVLSSWRGRRLKSYEQYF
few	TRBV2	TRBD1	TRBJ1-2	TGTGCCAGCAGCCCGGAGAGCAGGGGGAATGGCTACACCTTC	CASSPESRGNGYTF
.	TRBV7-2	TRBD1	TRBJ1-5	TGTGCCAGCAGCTGGGGACAGGGGGCCTCCTTGCCCCAGCATTTT	CASSWGQGASLPQHF
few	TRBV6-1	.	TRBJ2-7	TGTGCCAGCAGTGAATGGGCGCTCTCCTACGAGCAGTACTTC	CASSEWALSYEQYF
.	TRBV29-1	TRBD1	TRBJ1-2	TGCAGCGTTGGGACCTCCTCGGGGACAGGCCCCAGTGGGAACTATGGCTACACCTTC	CSVGTSSGTGPSGNYGYTF
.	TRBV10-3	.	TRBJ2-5	TGTGCCATCAGTGGGGGGGGCCTCCTGCGCGAGACCCAGTACTTC	CAISGGGLLRETQYF
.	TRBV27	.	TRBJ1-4	TGTGCCAGCAGTTCGACAGATGAAAAACTGTTTTTT	CASSSTDEKLFF
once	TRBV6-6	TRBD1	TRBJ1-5	TGTGCCAGCAGTTACGCACAGGGGATTAGCAATCAGCCCCAGCATTTT	CASSYAQGISNQPQHF
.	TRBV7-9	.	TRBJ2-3	TGTGCCAGCAGCTCTTTATTGCGGGGGCGATTCACAGATACGCAGTATTTT	CASSSLLRGRFTDTQYF
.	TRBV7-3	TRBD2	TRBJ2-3	TGTGCCTCAAAAGCGGGGGCTAGCACAGATACGCAGTATTTT	CASKAGASTDTQYF
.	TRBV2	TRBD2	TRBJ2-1	TGTGCCAGCAGTGTGGAGCGGGGGGACAATGAGCAGTTCTTC	CASSVERGDNEQFF
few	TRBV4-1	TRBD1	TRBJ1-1	TGCGCCAGCAGACACGGGACAGGGGTTAGGGGCACTGAAGCTTTCTTT	CASRHGTGVRGTEAFF
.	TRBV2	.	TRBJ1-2	TGTGCCAGCAGTGAAGAGGCAGGGTCGGGCTATGGCTACACCTTC	CASSEEAGSGYGYTF
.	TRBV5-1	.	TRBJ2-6	TGCGCCAGCAGCTTGGATCCATTCTCTGGGGCCAACGTCCTGACTTTC	CASSLDPFSGANVLTF
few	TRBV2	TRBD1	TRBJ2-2	TGTGCCAGCAGTGGACAGGGGCCTAACACCGGGGAGCTGTTTTTT	CASSGQGPNTGELFF
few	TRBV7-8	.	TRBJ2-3	TGTGCCAGCAGCTTAGGGTTCGGCGGGTCTAGCACAGATACGCAGTATTTT	CASSLGFGGSSTDTQYF
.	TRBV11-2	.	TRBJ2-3	TGTGCCAGCAGCCTTAGGGGGGGGGCAGATACGCAGTATTTT	CASSLRGGADTQYF
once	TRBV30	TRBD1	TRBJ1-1	TGTGCCTGGAGAAACAGGGGCAGCACTGAAGCTTTCTTT	CAWRNRGSTEAFF
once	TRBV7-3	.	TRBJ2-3	TGTGCCAGCAGCTTACGTCTCGCAGCAGATACGCAGTATTTT	CASSLRLAADTQYF
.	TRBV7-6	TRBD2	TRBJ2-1	TGTGCCAGCAGCTTGGGAGCGGGGAATGAGCAGTTCTTC	CASSLGAGNEQFF
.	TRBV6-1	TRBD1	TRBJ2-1	TGTGCCAGCAGCGCCCGGACAGGGGGGTACGAGCAGTTCTTC	CASSARTGGYEQFF
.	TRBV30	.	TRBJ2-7	TGTGCCTGGAGTGCAGGTTGGTGGGTAAACTTC	CAWSAGWWVNF
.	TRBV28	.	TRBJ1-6	TGTGCCAGCAGATCGACCTCGGCGGGTTCACCCCTCCACTTT	CASRSTSAGSPLHF
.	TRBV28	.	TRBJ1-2	TGTGCCAGCTCCGGGTCCCCCCTTAACTATGGCTACACCTTC	CASSGSPLNYGYTF
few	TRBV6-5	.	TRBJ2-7	TGTGCCAGCAGTTATAGGCGGGTCGATTACGAGCAGTACTTC	CASSYRRVDYEQYF
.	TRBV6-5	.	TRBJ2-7	TGTGCCCAACGAGGGTCCCGAGTCGGCGAGCAGTACTTC	CAQRGSRVGEQYF
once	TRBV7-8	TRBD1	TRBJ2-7	TGTGCCAGCAGCCGGACAGGGAATCCCATCTCCTACGAGCAGTACTTC	CASSRTGNPISYEQYF
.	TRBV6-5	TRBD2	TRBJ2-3	TGTGCCAGCAGTTACCAGCGGGGGGAAATAGATACGCAGTATTTT	CASSYQRGEIDTQYF